This TCR beta chain came from a study of blood T cell repertoires in COVID-19 (dated by TCRdb to about 2020). Some background on the complete study: Samples from collaborators originated in the United States, Italy and Spain and spanned both the acute and convalescent phases of COVID-19. The prospective study material was composed of cDNA or gDNA derived from T cells, B-cell-depleted T cells, or PBMCs. Deeply sampled blood TCRbeta repertoires from subjects exposed to, actively infected with, or recovered from COVID-19 were included in the dataset. The repertoires were released in a freely available public database meant as a resource for research on the immune response to SARS-CoV-2. Samples were obtained from the ongoing ImmuneRACE study (first 160 participants) and from 1,000 to 1,500 subjects provided by 6 global collaborators. Sample metadata almost always included a de-identified subject ID, COVID-19 status, age in years and sex. Where available, HLA class I and class II types were taken from metadata supplied by the sample provider and were not determined by assay-based typing. Points the paper makes about the study in general: How much clinical and demographic metadata was included differed by source and by participant, and the metadata was provided uncurated.

The CDR3 numbers 16 residues from cysteine through phenylalanine. The entry retains the CDR3 DNA only, 48 bases that are in frame from base 1. Trimming leaves V shorter by 1 base and J shorter by 5 bases, with the junction holding 1 base beyond the gene matches. CDR1 and CDR2 were assigned from the germline V gene (reference sequence) as LGHDT and YNNKEL. The collaborating institutions used their own protocols to collect whole blood in K2EDTA tubes. For TCRbeta analysis, collaborator samples were shipped as frozen whole blood, as isolated PBMCs, or as DNA extracted from either sample type. The immunoSEQ Assay, a bias-controlled multiplex PCR, was used to amplify TCRbeta CDR3 regions from genomic DNA. The paper's processing steps were these. The number of nucleated cells in each sample was estimated by amplification of reference gene primers within the assay. To quantify the absolute abundance of each unique TCRbeta CDR3 rearrangement, sequence reads were collapsed and filtered. For each sample, productive Simpson clonality was calculated as the square root of Simpson's diversity index over productive rearrangements. TCRdb limited this immuneACCESS table to in-frame rearrangements with V and J called. A share of clones is missing; checked studies link under half to unresolved V genes, and the rest is unexplained. D and trimming were read from the DNA, whereas the V and J calls and clone size are those reported in that table. Present in this sample are 68,000 or so clones, 87% of which were seen just once. About 6.6% of the sample goes to the ten largest clones.

As for this clone: Its antigen is unknown. Base quality data are lacking; no much larger clone is found one base away.

The receptor's source is a man in his fifties or sixties with active COVID-19. This chain joins TRBV3-1 (or the pseudogene TRBV3-2) to TRBJ2-2; the central 13 bases match TRBD2. The sample was peripheral blood. The CDR3 is CASSQGGLAGTGELFF. The DNA sequence is TGTGCCAGCAGCCAAGGGGGACTAGCGGGGACCGGGGAGCTGTTTTTT.